The rows below give T cell receptor beta chains drawn from one sample of a study of T cell repertoires in cytomegalovirus infection. MiXCR, run by TCRdb on the reads, gives a single entry per CDR3 protein. The data show 350,000 to 450,000 distinct CDR3 sequences, less than 20% seen once. The sample was PBMCs. Receptors were obtained from a human donor in good health (CMV status not recorded). Some clones in this sample may be carry-over from other donors' samples. Both conserved end residues are part of each CDR3. Fields, in order: CDR3 protein, CDR3 DNA, J gene, clone size, D gene, V gene. The D gene is left open where the match is weak. Clone size is not always given. Where it is, it says once, few, many or a class for expanded clones.

CASSLPGYSEKQYF	TGTGCCAGCAGCTTACCGGGCTACTCCGAGAAGCAGTACTTC	TRBJ2-7	-	-	TRBV5-4
CASSLVGTYEQYF	TGTGCCAGCAGCTTGGTGGGTACTTACGAGCAGTACTTC	TRBJ2-7	many	-	TRBV7-2
CASNGYQGTDTQYF	TGTGCCAGCAACGGGTATCAGGGCACAGATACGCAGTATTTT	TRBJ2-3	few	-	TRBV2
CAITTRLGTDTQYF	TGTGCCATCACAACGCGGTTAGGGACAGATACGCAGTATTTT	TRBJ2-3	many	-	TRBV7-8
CAISKLGTGVSYEQYF	TGTGCCATCTCAAAATTGGGGACAGGGGTTTCCTACGAGCAGTACTTC	TRBJ2-7	many	TRBD1	TRBV10-3
CASSESGGWASNEQFF	TGTGCCAGCAGTGAATCAGGGGGGTGGGCCTCGAATGAGCAGTTCTTC	TRBJ2-1	few	-	TRBV2
CSATGISYEQYF	TGCAGTGCAACAGGTATCTCCTACGAGCAGTACTTC	TRBJ2-7	-	-	TRBV20-1
CASSFGLAGATQYF	TGTGCCAGCAGCTTTGGCCTAGCGGGAGCCACGCAGTATTTT	TRBJ2-3	-	TRBD2	TRBV11-2
CASDSHRVSGTDTQYF	TGTGCCAGTGACTCTCACAGGGTTTCGGGCACAGATACGCAGTATTTT	TRBJ2-3	-	-	TRBV19
CATSDSRGTGRETQYF	TGTGCCACCAGTGATAGCCGGGGGACAGGGCGCGAGACCCAGTACTTC	TRBJ2-5	-	TRBD1	TRBV24-1
CASSWGGKEETQYF	TGTGCCAGCAGTTGGGGGGGTAAAGAGGAGACCCAGTACTTC	TRBJ2-5	-	TRBD2	TRBV3-1
CASSFGQKETQYF	TGTGCCAGCAGCTTTGGACAGAAAGAGACCCAGTACTTC	TRBJ2-5	many	-	TRBV7-2
CASSSGRGGLAKNIQYF	TGTGCCAGCAGCTCCGGGCGGGGGGGGCTAGCCAAAAACATTCAGTACTTC	TRBJ2-4	many	TRBD2	TRBV7-6
CASSRPGDHYGYTF	TGTGCCAGCAGCCGCCCAGGGGACCACTATGGCTACACCTTC	TRBJ1-2	-	-	TRBV11-2
CSAVQGGNEKLFF	TGCAGTGCTGTACAGGGGGGGAATGAAAAACTGTTTTTT	TRBJ1-4	few	TRBD1	TRBV20-1
CASSLSWGSNEQFF	TGTGCCAGCAGTTTATCGTGGGGGAGCAATGAGCAGTTCTTC	TRBJ2-1	few	-	TRBV27
CSVAAGTSTQYEQYF	TGCAGCGTCGCTGCCGGGACTTCCACACAATACGAGCAGTACTTC	TRBJ2-7	few	-	TRBV29-1
CASSFGVTQYF	TGTGCCAGCAGCTTTGGGGTTACGCAGTATTTT	TRBJ2-3	few	-	TRBV7-8
CATGGTSEGTQYF	TGTGCCACCGGGGGGACTTCGGAAGGTACGCAGTATTTT	TRBJ2-3	few	-	TRBV24-1
CASSLVEFTDTQYF	TGTGCCAGCAGCTTAGTAGAGTTTACAGATACGCAGTATTTT	TRBJ2-3	many	-	TRBV7-2
CAGSRTSGNYEQYF	TGTGCCGGCAGTCGGACTAGCGGGAACTACGAGCAGTACTTC	TRBJ2-7	-	TRBD2	TRBV12-3/TRBV12-4
CASSQGAVRLTMDFETQYF	TGTGCCAGCAGCCAAGGGGCAGTCCGGCTAACTATGGACTTCGAGACCCAGTACTTC	TRBJ2-5	-	-	TRBV4-2
CASSPAAGGVPQHF	TGTGCCAGCAGCCCAGCAGCGGGCGGGGTGCCCCAGCATTTT	TRBJ1-5	-	-	TRBV12-3/TRBV12-4
CASSSWRGELFF	TGTGCCAGCAGCTCGTGGCGCGGGGAGCTGTTTTTT	TRBJ2-2	few	-	TRBV11-2
CASSLTSGRMYF	TGTGCCAGCAGCCTAACTAGCGGGAGGATGTACTTC	TRBJ2-7	many	TRBD2	TRBV11-2
CASSDQGGTEAFF	TGTGCCAGCAGCGATCAGGGCGGCACTGAAGCTTTCTTT	TRBJ1-1	-	-	TRBV5-4